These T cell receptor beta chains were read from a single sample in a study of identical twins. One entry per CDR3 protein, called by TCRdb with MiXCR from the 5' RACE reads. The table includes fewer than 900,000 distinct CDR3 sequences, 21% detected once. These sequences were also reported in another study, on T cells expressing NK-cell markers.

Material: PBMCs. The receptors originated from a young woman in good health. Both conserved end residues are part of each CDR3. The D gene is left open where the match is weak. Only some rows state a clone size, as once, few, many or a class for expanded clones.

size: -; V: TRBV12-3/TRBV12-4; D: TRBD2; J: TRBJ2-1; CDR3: CASSFPSGRARGRDEQFF; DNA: TGTGCCAGCAGTTTCCCTAGCGGGAGGGCCCGCGGGAGAGATGAGCAGTTCTTC
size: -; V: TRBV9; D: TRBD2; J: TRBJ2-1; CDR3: CASSVGTSGKRISSYNEQFF; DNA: TGTGCCAGCAGCGTAGGGACTAGCGGGAAACGGATCAGCTCCTACAATGAGCAGTTCTTC
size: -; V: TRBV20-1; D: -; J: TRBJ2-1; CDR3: CSASRDNHEQFF; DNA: TGCAGTGCTAGCCGAGATAATCATGAGCAGTTCTTC
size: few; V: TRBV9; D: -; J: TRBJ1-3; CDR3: CASSVEAYGNTIYF; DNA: TGTGCCAGCAGCGTAGAGGCATATGGAAACACCATATATTTT
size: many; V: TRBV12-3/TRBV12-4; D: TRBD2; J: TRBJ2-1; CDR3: CASSFPAGEQFF; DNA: TGTGCCAGCAGTTTTCCAGCGGGAGAGCAGTTCTTC
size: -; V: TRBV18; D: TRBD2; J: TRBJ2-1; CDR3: CASSPPGQAGGKNEQFF; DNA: TGTGCCAGCTCACCACCGGGTCAAGCGGGAGGGAAGAATGAGCAGTTCTTC
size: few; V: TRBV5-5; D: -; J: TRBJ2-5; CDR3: CASSPMAGYETQYF; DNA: TGTGCCAGCAGCCCTATGGCCGGGTACGAGACCCAGTACTTC
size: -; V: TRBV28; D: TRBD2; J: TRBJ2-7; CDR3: CASSLPGTIYEQYF; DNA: TGTGCCAGCAGTTTGCCCGGGACTATCTACGAGCAGTACTTC
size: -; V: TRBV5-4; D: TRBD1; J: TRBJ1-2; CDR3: CASSLARQQGASGYTF; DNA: TGTGCCAGCAGCTTGGCCAGGCAACAGGGGGCAAGTGGCTACACCTTC
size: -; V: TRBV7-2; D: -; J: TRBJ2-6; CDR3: CASSPGGLSGANILTF; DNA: TGTGCCAGCAGCCCCGGGGGGCTCTCTGGGGCCAACATCCTGACTTTC
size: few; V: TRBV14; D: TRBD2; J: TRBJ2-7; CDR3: CASRAGGRNEQYF; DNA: TGTGCCAGCCGGGCGGGGGGGCGCAACGAGCAGTACTTC
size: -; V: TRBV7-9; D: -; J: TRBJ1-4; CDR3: CASSLPYTIELFF; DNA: TGTGCCAGCAGCCTCCCCTACACTATTGAACTGTTTTTT
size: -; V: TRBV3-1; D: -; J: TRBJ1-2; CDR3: CASSQLTGIYGYTF; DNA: TGTGCCAGCAGCCAGTTAACAGGGATCTATGGCTACACCTTC
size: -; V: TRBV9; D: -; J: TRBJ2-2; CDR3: CASSSPAGKNTGELFF; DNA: TGTGCCAGCAGCTCCCCCGCGGGGAAGAACACCGGGGAGCTGTTTTTT
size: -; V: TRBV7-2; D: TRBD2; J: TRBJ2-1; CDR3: CASSPRQRGHEQFF; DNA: TGTGCCAGCAGCCCTCGCCAGCGGGGGCATGAGCAGTTCTTC
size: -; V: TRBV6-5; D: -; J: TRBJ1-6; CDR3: CASSYTGNSPLHF; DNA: TGTGCCAGCAGTTATACAGGGAACTCACCCCTCCACTTT
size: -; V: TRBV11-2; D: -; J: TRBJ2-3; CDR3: CASNPGGDTQYF; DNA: TGTGCCAGCAACCCAGGGGGGGATACGCAGTATTTT
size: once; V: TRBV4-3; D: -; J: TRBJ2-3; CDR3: CASSQDLDTDTQYF; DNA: TGCGCCAGCAGCCAAGATCTTGACACAGATACGCAGTATTTT
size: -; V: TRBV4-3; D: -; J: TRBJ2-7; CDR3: CASSHCGTSSHEQYF; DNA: TGCGCCAGCAGCCATTGTGGGACCTCCTCCCACGAGCAGTACTTC
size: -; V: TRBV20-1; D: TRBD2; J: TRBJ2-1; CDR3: CSATGRAGNEQFF; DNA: TGCAGTGCTACCGGGAGGGCCGGAAATGAGCAGTTCTTC
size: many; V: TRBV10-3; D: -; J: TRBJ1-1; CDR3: CAIGNTEAFF; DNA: TGTGCCATCGGGAACACTGAAGCTTTCTTT
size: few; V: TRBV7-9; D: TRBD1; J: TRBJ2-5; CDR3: CASSRWPGGALETQYF; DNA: TGTGCCAGCAGTCGATGGCCAGGGGGCGCATTAGAGACCCAGTACTTC
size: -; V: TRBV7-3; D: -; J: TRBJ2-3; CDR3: CASSPRTSKSTDTQYF; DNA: TGTGCCAGCAGCCCCCGAACTAGCAAAAGCACAGATACGCAGTATTTT
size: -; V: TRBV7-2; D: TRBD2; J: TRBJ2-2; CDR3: CASASLGGRAAGELFF; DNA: TGTGCCAGCGCCTCCCTTGGGGGGAGGGCCGCCGGGGAGCTGTTTTTT
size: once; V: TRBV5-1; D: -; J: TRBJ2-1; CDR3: CASSHGRLVNNEQFF; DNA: TGCGCCAGCAGCCACGGCCGCCTAGTCAACAATGAGCAGTTCTTC
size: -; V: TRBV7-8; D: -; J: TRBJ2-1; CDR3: CASSPNGGTHNEQFF; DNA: TGTGCCAGCAGCCCAAATGGGGGGACCCACAATGAGCAGTTCTTC
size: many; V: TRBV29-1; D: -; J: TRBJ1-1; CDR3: CSVEVTAAGEAFF; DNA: TGCAGCGTTGAAGTGACGGCCGCCGGCGAAGCTTTCTTT
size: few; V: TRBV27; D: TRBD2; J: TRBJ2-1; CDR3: CASSLGGRSNEQFF; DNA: TGTGCCAGCAGTTTGGGGGGGAGATCCAATGAGCAGTTCTTC
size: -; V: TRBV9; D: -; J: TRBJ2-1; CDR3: CASSVAGRPYNEQFF; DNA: TGTGCCAGCAGCGTAGCCGGCAGGCCCTACAATGAGCAGTTCTTC
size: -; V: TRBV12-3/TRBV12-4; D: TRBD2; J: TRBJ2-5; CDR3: CASSPWSGRETQYF; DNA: TGTGCCAGCAGCCCCTGGAGCGGGAGGGAGACCCAGTACTTC
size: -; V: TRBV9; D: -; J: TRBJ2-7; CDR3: CASSRKRGASLYEQYF; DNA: TGTGCCAGCAGTCGGAAACGGGGGGCCTCCCTCTACGAGCAGTACTTC
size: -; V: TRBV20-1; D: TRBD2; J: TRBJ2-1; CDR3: CSAILLGASGVSSYNEQFF; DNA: TGCAGTGCTATCCTATTGGGGGCTAGCGGGGTAAGCTCCTACAATGAGCAGTTCTTC
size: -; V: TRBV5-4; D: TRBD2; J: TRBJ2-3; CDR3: CASSLDLAGVTDTQYF; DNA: TGTGCCAGCAGCTTGGATCTAGCGGGGGTCACAGATACGCAGTATTTT
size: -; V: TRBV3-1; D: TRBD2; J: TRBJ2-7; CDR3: CASSHPESGGSREQYF; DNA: TGTGCCAGCAGCCATCCTGAAAGCGGGGGCTCCCGAGAGCAGTACTTC
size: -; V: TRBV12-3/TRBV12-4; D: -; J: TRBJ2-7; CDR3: CASSFPAGQSDEQYF; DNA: TGTGCCAGCAGTTTTCCAGCGGGACAGTCCGACGAGCAGTACTTC
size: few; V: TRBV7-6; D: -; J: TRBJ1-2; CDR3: CASSPRYSVLLYGYTF; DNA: TGTGCCAGCAGCCCTAGATACAGTGTGCTCCTCTATGGCTACACCTTC
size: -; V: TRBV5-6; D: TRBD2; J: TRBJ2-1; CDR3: CASSLVTASWWGTSGYNEQFF; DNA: TGTGCCAGCAGCTTGGTTACGGCCTCTTGGTGGGGGACTAGCGGTTACAATGAGCAGTTCTTC
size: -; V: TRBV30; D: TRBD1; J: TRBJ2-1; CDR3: CACQAGGSYNEQFF; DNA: TGTGCCTGCCAAGCAGGGGGCTCCTACAATGAGCAGTTCTTC
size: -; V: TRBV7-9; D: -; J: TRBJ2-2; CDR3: CASSGDVENGELFF; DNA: TGTGCCAGCAGCGGGGACGTAGAGAACGGGGAGCTGTTTTTT
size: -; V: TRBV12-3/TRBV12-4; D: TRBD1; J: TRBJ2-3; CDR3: CASSSNRGRTDTQYF; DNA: TGTGCCAGCAGTAGTAACAGGGGGCGGACAGATACGCAGTATTTT
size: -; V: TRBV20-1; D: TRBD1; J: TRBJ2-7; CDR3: CSATGTAYYEQYF; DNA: TGCAGTGCAACCGGGACAGCTTACTACGAGCAGTACTTC
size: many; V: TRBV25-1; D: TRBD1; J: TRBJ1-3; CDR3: CASSERGTGAGNTIYF; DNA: TGTGCCAGCAGTGAGCGAGGGACAGGGGCTGGAAACACCATATATTTT
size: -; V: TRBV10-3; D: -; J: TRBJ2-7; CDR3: CAIKEGVYEQYF; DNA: TGTGCCATCAAGGAAGGGGTCTACGAGCAGTACTTC
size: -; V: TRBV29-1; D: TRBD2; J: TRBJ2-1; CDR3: CSVVGGRAVNEQFF; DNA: TGCAGCGTTGTGGGCGGGAGGGCCGTAAATGAGCAGTTCTTC
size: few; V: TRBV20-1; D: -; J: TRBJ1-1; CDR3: CSARGPRAFF; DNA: TGCAGTGCTAGGGGCCCTCGAGCTTTCTTT
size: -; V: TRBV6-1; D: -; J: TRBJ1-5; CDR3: CASSERWGNQPQHF; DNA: TGTGCCAGCAGTGAGAGATGGGGCAATCAGCCCCAGCATTTT
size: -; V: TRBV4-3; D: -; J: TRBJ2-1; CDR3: CASSQPGGITNEQFF; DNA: TGCGCCAGCAGCCAGCCGGGCGGGATAACCAATGAGCAGTTCTTC
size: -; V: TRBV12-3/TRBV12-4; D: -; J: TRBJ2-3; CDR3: CASRQTQEGADTQYF; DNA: TGTGCCAGCAGACAGACCCAAGAGGGGGCAGATACGCAGTATTTT
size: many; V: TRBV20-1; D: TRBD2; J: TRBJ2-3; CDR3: CSAKGLAGGRTDTQYF; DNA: TGCAGTGCCAAAGGACTAGCGGGAGGTCGGACAGATACGCAGTATTTT